Below, 3 T cell receptor beta chains from the same sample are listed, as sequenced in a study of T-cell reconstitution after alpha-beta-depleted transplantation in children. TCRbeta library preparation incorporated unique molecular identifiers. TCRdb processed the PCR reads anew with MiXCR; each CDR3 protein has one entry. Here the sample spans about 140,000 distinct CDR3 sequences, around 8.8% being singletons. Source: PBMCs, mostly from graft donor cells, taken 180 days after TCRalphabeta/CD19-depleted stem cell transplant. The receptors shown here come from a female patient aged 2-15 years who had a stem cell transplant for congenital amegakaryocytic thrombocytopenia, so the T cells may come from the graft donor.

Points on this clonotype: At one end, the junction sequence differs from germline, possibly due to a read error. V and J are TRBV20-1 and TRBJ2-5; 9 bases fit TRBD2. This CDR3 is built from 17 residues. Germline CDR1 is DFQATT and CDR2 is SNEGSKA (reference sequence). DNA for the CDR3: TGCTGTGCTAGAGGCGCGGGGGGGCCTTTGGGTCAAGAGACCCAGTACTTC. Its protein is CCARGAGGPLGQETQYF.

This clonotype was recorded many times. The V and J genes are TRBV29-1 and TRBJ2-7; D remains unclear. From germline, CDR1 is SQVTM and CDR2 ANQGSEA. The CDR3 spans 13 residues. Trimming cost V 3 bases and J 7 bases, with 16 bases left between them. The chain's CDR3 is CSVDLPRGREQYF. The CDR3 DNA reads TGCAGCGTTGACCTCCCCAGAGGTCGGGAGCAGTACTTC.

Only a few counts were recorded for this clonotype. The genes are TRBV28 and TRBJ1-6, with a possible D match to TRBD1 (6 bases). The CDR3 consists of 18 residues. Germline CDR1 reads MDHEN; CDR2 reads SYDVKM. V lost 8 bases and J lost 4, with 24 bases in between. The CDR3 sequence: CASRIRRNRESYNSPLHF. The CDR3 DNA sequence: TGTGCCAGCCGTATAAGAAGGAACAGGGAATCATATAATTCACCCCTCCACTTT.